The source of this T cell receptor (beta chain) is a study of blood T cell repertoires in COVID-19. Whole-study context: Sample material is recorded as cDNA or gDNA derived from T cells, B-cell-depleted T cells, or PBMCs.

Profiled with immunoSEQ multiplex PCR; TCRdb holds only in-frame clones, not every one. The repertoire consists of approximately 260,000 clones, with around 90% occurring once and the leading ten covering approximately 10%. The CDR3 consists of 14 residues. Germline loops: CDR1 SGHTA, CDR2 FQGNSA. Losses at the gene ends were 3 bases for V and 4 bases for J; bases not matched to a gene: 5. The source of this sequence is a woman aged 70-85 years with COVID-19, enrolled during active disease. The material sequenced was peripheral blood. This chain connects TRBV7-2 to TRBJ2-7; 8 bases map to TRBD1. The chain's CDR3 is CASSFGQGWYEQYF. In DNA, the CDR3 is TGTGCCAGCAGCTTTGGACAGGGATGGTACGAGCAGTACTTC.